Detailed here is one T cell receptor (beta chain). The antigen is unknown. Sequenced by immunoSEQ multiplex PCR; TCRdb stores in-frame clones only, minus some. The sample has about 1.5 million clones, 95% to 99% seen once. The source of the sample is a study of shared clonotypes between healthy human individuals. The germline CDR1 and CDR2 sequences are SGHRS and YFSETQ. V lost 4 bases, J lost 6 bases, and 10 bases lay in between. The CDR3 covers 13 residues. Regarding the study as a whole: Larger estimated richness was generally recorded for naive subsets relative to memory subsets. Clonotypes shared by all four donors outscored non-shared clonotypes in generation probability.

Everyone who donated was a Caucasian adult who lived in Nashville, Tennessee. This TCR was sampled from a man aged 30 to 45 in good health. The chain combines TRBV5-1 with TRBJ2-2; D is possibly TRBD2 (5 bases). Source material: naive CD4+ T cells sorted from blood. Specified subset: CD45RA+ positively selected. This CDR3 reads CASSPEVPGELFF. The CDR3 nucleotides are TGCGCCAGCAGCCCGGAGGTCCCCGGGGAGCTGTTTTTT.